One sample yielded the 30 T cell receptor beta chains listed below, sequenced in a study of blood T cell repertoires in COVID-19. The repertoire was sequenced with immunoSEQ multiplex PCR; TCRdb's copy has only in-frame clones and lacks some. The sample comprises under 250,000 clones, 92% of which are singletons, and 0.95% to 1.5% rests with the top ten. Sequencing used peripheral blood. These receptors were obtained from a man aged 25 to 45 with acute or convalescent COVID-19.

This CDR3 reads CASGLRDSPNLWEQYF. In DNA, the CDR3 is TGTGCTAGTGGTTTGAGGGACTCACCAAACTTGTGGGAGCAGTACTTC. The genes are TRBV12-5 and TRBJ2-7; the D gene is possibly TRBD2 (6 bases). Trimming shortened V by 2 bases and J by 7 bases, and 21 bases separated the two germline ends. Germline V lookup: CDR1 LGHNT, CDR2 FRNRAP. The CDR3 is 16 amino acids.

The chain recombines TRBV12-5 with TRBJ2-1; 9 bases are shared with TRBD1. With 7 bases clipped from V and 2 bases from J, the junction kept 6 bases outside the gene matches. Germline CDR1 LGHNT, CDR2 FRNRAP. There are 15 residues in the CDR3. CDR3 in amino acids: CASASGTGPYNEQFF. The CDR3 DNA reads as TGTGCTAGTGCCTCCGGGACAGGGCCCTACAATGAGCAGTTCTTC. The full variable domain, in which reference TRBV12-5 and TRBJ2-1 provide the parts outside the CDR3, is DARVTQTPRHKVTEMGQEVTMRCQPILGHNTVFWYRQTMMQGLELLAYFRNRAPLDDSGMPKDRFSAEMPDATLATLKIQPSEPRDSAVYFCASASGTGPYNEQFFGPGTRLTVL.

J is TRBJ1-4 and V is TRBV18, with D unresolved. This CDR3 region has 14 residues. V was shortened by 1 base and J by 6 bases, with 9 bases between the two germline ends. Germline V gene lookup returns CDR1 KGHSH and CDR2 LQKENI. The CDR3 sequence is CASSPRTPDEKLFF. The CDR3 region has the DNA TGTGCCAGCTCACCACGGACTCCGGATGAAAAACTGTTTTTT.

The DNA of the CDR3 is TGTGCCTCCCCTAGAGCGGGGGTCTATGGCTACACCTTC. Its translation is CASPRAGVYGYTF. V is TRBV30 and J is TRBJ1-2; D is perhaps TRBD1 (5 bases). The germline V and J ends were trimmed by 7 bases and 4 bases, with 16 bases remaining between them. CDR3 size: 13 residues. Germline V lookup: CDR1 GTSNPN, CDR2 SVGIG (reference sequence).

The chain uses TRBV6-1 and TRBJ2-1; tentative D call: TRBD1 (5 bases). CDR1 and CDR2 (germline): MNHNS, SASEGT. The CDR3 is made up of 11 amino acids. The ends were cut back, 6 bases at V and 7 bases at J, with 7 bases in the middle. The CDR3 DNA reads TGTGCCAGCAGGGGGCGTAATGAGCAGTTCTTC. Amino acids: CASRGRNEQFF.

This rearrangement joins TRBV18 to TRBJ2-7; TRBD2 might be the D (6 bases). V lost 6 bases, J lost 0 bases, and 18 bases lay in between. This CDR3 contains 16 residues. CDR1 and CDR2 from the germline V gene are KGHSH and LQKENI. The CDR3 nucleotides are TGTGCCAGCTCCCTAGGAGGGCCCGCGACCTCCTACGAGCAGTACTTC. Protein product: CASSLGGPATSYEQYF.

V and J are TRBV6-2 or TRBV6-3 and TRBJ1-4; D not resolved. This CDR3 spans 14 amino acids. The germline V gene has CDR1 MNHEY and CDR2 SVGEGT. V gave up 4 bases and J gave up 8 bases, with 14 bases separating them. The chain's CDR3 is CASSSSVSREKLFF. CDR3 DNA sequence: TGTGCCAGCAGTTCGTCGGTCTCTAGGGAAAAACTGTTTTTT.

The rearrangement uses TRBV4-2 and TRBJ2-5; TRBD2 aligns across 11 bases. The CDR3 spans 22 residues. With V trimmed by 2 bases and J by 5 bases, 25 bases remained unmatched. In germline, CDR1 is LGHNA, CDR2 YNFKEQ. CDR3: CASSQPIPGSSGRDPWRETQYF. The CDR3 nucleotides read TGTGCCAGCAGCCAACCTATACCCGGGAGTAGCGGGAGGGACCCCTGGAGGGAGACCCAGTACTTC.

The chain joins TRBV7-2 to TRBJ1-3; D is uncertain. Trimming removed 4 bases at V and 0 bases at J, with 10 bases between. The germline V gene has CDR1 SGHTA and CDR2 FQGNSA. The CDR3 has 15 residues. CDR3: CASSSSKNSGNTIYF. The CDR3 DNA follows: TGTGCCAGCAGCTCCAGTAAGAACTCTGGAAACACCATATATTTT.

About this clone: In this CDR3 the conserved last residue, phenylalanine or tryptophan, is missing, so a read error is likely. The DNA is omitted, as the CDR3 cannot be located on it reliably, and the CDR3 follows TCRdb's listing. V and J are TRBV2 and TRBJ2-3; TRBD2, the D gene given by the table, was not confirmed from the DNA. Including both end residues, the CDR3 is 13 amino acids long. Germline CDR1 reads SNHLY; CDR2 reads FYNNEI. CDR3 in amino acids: CASRTPVITHRLI.

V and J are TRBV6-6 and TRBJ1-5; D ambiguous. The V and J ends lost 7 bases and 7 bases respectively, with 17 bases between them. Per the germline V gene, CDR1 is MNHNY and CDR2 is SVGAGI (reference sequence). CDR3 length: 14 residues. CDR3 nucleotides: TGTGCCAGCACCACAGCCGGGGAAAGGCAGCCCCAGCATTTT. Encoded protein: CASTTAGERQPQHF.

The CDR3 region is CASSSLGPTSGYTDTQYF. The CDR3 coding sequence is TGTGCCAGCAGCTCCCTAGGGCCCACTAGCGGATACACAGATACGCAGTATTTT. The V and J genes are TRBV7-6 and TRBJ2-3; 8 bases are a match to TRBD2. The CDR3 covers 18 residues. The trim removed 4 bases at V and 2 bases at J, leaving 14 bases unmatched. Germline V gene sequence: CDR1 SGHVS, CDR2 FNYEAQ.

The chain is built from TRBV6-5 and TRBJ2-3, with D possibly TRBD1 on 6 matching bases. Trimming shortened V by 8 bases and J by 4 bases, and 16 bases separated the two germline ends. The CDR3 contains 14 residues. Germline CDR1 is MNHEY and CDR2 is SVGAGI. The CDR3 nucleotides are TGTGCCAGCCGGCCACAGGGCAGGGCAGATACGCAGTATTTT. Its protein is CASRPQGRADTQYF.

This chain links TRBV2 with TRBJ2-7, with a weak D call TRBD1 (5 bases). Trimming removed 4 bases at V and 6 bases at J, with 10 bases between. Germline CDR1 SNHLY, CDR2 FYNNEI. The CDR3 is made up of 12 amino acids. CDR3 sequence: CASSVSGIEQYF. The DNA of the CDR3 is TGTGCCAGCAGTGTGTCAGGGATCGAGCAGTACTTC.

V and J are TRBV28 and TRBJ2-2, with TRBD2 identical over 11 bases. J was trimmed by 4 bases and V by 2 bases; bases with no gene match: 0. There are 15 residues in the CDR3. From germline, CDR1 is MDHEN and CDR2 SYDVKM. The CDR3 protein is CASSLTSGSTGELFF. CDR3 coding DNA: TGTGCCAGCAGTTTAACTAGCGGGAGCACCGGGGAGCTGTTTTTT.

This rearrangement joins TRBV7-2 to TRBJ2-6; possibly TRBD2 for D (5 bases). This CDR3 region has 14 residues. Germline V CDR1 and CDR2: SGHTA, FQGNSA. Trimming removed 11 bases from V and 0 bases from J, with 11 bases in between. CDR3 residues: CAGRVDSGANVLTF. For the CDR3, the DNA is TGTGCCGGGCGGGTAGACTCTGGGGCCAACGTCCTGACTTTC.

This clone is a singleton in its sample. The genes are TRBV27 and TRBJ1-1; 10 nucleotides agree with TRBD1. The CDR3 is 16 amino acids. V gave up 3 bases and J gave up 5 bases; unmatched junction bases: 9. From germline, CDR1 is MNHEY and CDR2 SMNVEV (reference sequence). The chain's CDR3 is CASSLIGQGVRTEAFF. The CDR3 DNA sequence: TGTGCCAGCAGTTTGATCGGACAGGGGGTCCGAACTGAAGCTTTCTTT.

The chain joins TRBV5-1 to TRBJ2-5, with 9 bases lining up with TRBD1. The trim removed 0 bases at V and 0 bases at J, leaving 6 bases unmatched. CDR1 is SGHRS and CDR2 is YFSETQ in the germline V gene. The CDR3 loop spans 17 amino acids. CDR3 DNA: TGCGCCAGCAGCTTGGGGGGGCGGACAGGGGACCAAGAGACCCAGTACTTC. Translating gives CASSLGGRTGDQETQYF.

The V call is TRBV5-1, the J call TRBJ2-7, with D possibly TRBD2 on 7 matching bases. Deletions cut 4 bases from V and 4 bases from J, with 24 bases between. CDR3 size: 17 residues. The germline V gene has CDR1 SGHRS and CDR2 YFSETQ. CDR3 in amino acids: CASSQPGGAELSYEQYF. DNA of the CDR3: TGCGCCAGCAGCCAACCGGGGGGCGCTGAATTATCGTACGAGCAGTACTTC.

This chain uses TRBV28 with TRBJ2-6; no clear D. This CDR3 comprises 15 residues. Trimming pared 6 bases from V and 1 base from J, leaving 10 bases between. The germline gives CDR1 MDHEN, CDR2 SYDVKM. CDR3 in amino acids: CASSPSGSGANVLTF. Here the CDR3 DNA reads TGTGCCAGCAGCCCCTCAGGATCTGGGGCCAACGTCCTGACTTTC.

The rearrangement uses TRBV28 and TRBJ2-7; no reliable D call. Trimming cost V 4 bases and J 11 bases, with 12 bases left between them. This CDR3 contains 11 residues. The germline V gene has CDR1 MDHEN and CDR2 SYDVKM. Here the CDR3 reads CASSSFSEKYF. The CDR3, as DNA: TGTGCCAGCAGTTCATTTTCGGAGAAGTACTTC.

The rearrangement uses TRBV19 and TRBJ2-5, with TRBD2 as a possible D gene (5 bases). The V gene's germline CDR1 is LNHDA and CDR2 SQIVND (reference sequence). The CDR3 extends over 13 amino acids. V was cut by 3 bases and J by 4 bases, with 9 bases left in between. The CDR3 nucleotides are TGTGCCAGTAGTATGGGTCGGGGAGAGACCCAGTACTTC. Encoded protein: CASSMGRGETQYF.

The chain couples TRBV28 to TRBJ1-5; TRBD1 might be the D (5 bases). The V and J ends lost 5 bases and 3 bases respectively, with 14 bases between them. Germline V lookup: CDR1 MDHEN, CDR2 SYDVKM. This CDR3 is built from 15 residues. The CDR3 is CASSPHDSLNQPQHF. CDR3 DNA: TGTGCCAGCAGTCCCCATGACAGTCTCAATCAGCCCCAGCATTTT.

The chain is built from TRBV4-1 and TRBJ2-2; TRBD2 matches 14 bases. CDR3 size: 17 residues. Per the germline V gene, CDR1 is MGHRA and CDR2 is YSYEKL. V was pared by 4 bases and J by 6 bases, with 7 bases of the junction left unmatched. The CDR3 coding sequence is TGCGCCAGCAGCCCGGGACTAGCGGGGGTAACACCCGGGGAGCTGTTTTTT. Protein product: CASSPGLAGVTPGELFF.

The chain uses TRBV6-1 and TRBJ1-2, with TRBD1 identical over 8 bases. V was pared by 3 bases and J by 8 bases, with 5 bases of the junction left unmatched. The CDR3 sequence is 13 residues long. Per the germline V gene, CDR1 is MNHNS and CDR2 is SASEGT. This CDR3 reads CASSDRGPWGYTF. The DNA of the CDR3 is TGTGCCAGCAGTGACAGGGGGCCGTGGGGCTACACCTTC.

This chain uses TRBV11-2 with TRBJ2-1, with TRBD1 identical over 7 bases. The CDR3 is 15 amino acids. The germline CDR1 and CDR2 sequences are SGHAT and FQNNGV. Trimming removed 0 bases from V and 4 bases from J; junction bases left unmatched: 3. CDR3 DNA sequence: TGTGCCAGCAGCTTAGAGGGGACAGATTACAATGAGCAGTTCTTC. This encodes CASSLEGTDYNEQFF.

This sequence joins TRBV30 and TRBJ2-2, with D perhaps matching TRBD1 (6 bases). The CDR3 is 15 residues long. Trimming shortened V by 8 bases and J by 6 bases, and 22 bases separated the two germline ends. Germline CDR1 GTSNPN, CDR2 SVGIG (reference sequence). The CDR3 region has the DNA TGTGCCGGACGCACCCGCTTGACAGGACCCGGGGAGCTGTTTTTT. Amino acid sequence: CAGRTRLTGPGELFF.

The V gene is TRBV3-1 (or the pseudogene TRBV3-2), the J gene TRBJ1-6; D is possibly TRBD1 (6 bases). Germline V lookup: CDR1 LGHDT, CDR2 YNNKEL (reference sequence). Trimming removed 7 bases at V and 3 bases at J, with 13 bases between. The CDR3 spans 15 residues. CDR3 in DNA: TGTGCCAGCACCACAGGGACCCGCTATAATTCACCCCTCCACTTT. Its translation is CASTTGTRYNSPLHF.

The CDR3 bases are TGTGCCAGTAGGGAGCAGTGGGGCTACACCTTC. Translated: CASREQWGYTF. This chain joins TRBV19 and TRBJ1-2; no definite D call. The CDR3 sequence is 11 residues long. The V end lost 6 bases, the J end lost 8 bases, and 10 bases lay between the germline ends. Looked up from germline, CDR1 is LNHDA and CDR2 is SQIVND (reference sequence).

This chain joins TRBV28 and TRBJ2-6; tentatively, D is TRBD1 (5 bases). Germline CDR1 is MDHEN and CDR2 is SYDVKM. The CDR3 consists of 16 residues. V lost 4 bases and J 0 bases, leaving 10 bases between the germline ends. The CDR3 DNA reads TGTGCCAGCAGTTCCAAGACAGTCTCTGGGGCCAACGTCCTGACTTTC. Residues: CASSSKTVSGANVLTF.